The T cell receptor beta chain described here comes from a study of cytomegalovirus exposure and HLA in healthy donors. The study ran its PCR with 60 Vbeta and 13 Jbeta primers. In the original analysis: About 10 million of some 80 million unique TCR beta chains were shared, per a later count. TCRdb's copy holds only in-frame clones and misses some; the assay was immunoSEQ multiplex PCR. The D gene and trimming were derived from the DNA, and the V and J assignments and clone size from that table. The sample has about 200,000 clones; about 77% are singletons. This CDR3 is 13 amino acids long. Germline V gives CDR1 SEHNR, CDR2 FQNEAQ (reference sequence). V gave up 4 bases and J gave up 10 bases, with 14 bases separating them.

The gene calls are TRBV7-9 and TRBJ2-1; a weak D match, TRBD1 (6 bases). Specimen: PBMCs. The origin of this receptor is a woman between 25 and 40 years old in good health and CMV-seronegative. CDR3 region: CASSYLEQGEQFF. CDR3 nucleotides: TGTGCCAGCAGCTACCTGGAACAGGGCGAGCAGTTCTTC.